This TCR beta chain derives from a study of long-term antiretroviral therapy in people with HIV. Study findings and constraints: Repertoires from HIV showed CDR3 length ranges narrower than those of controls. Diversity went up after ART and still fell short of transplant donor controls. Clones that had undergone expansion before ART prevailed in the repertoire throughout all time points.

Worth noting for this clone: What it recognizes is unknown.

Running of the v3.0 immunoSEQ assay took place at survey level. Sequencing of each sample targeted about 35,000-50,000 T-cell genomes. Produced via immunoSEQ multiplex PCR; TCRdb's table is partial and in-frame only. Here the sample spans about 34,000 clones, around four fifths being singletons. Trimming took off 3 bases at V and 9 bases at J, with 9 bases between the two ends. CDR1 and CDR2 from the germline V gene are MDHEN and SYDVKM. CDR3 length: 12 amino acids. The genes are TRBV28 and TRBJ1-5, with D perhaps matching TRBD1 (5 bases). This clonotype was obtained from a man between 18 and 35 years old with HIV. The sequences come from unsorted PBMCs, collected 0.4 years before starting antiretroviral therapy. The CDR3 region is CASSFGTTPQHF. For the CDR3, the DNA is TGTGCCAGCAGTTTCGGGACGACGCCCCAGCATTTT.